These T cell receptor beta chains were read from a single sample in a study of metastatic and nonmetastatic thyroid tumors. With MiXCR, TCRdb called clones anew from the PCR reads. The data show 20,000 to 30,000 clones, 21% seen once. The sample taken for sequencing was blood. The receptors were gathered from a male donor with papillary thyroid cancer or a benign thyroid nodule (not recorded which). Some clones in this sample may be carry-over from other donors' samples. CDR3s include the opening cysteine and the closing phenylalanine or tryptophan. Each record gives: CDR3 DNA, CDR3 protein, J gene, D gene, clone size, V gene, CDR3 length. D genes are given only for firm matches. Not every row has a clone size; where given, it reads once, few, many or a size class.

TGTGCCACCAGCAGAGAGGGGTGGGGGGAAGTTTCACCCCTCCACTTT	CATSREGWGEVSPLHF	TRBJ1-6	.	few	TRBV15	16
TGTGCCAGCAGTGAAAAGGCAGGGAGTGGAAACACCATATATTTT	CASSEKAGSGNTIYF	TRBJ1-3	.	medium-sized	TRBV6-1	15
TGTGCCAGCAGCCAAAGTAGACAGGGTGACTCTTTCTTT	CASSQSRQGDSFF	TRBJ1-1	TRBD1	many	TRBV14	13
TGTGCCAGCAGTACCCCGGTACCCACCTACGAGCAGTACTTC	CASSTPVPTYEQYF	TRBJ2-7	.	.	TRBV28	14
TGTGCCAGCAGCGTGGGACATAGCTATCCGAACACTGAAGCTTTCTTT	CASSVGHSYPNTEAFF	TRBJ1-1	.	many	TRBV11-2	16
TGTGCCAGCAGTTACTCGATAACTAGCGTTCCCACAGATACGCAGTATTTT	CASSYSITSVPTDTQYF	TRBJ2-3	TRBD2	many	TRBV6-2/TRBV6-3	17
TGTGCCATTAGCTTGGGTGCGCAGTGGGCCAGCAGCTCCTACGAGCAGTACTTC	CAISLGAQWASSSYEQYF	TRBJ2-7	.	.	TRBV5-6	18
TGTGCCAGCACTTCTGCAGGGAGTGTCGACGAGCAGTACTTC	CASTSAGSVDEQYF	TRBJ2-7	.	few	TRBV28	14
TGTGCCTGGAGTTCTTTAAGCACTAAAAACTATGGCTACACCTTC	CAWSSLSTKNYGYTF	TRBJ1-2	.	.	TRBV30	15
TGTGCCAGAAGTACCCGACAGGGGGTTTCGGATGCCAAGACTGAAGCTTTCTTT	CARSTRQGVSDAKTEAFF	TRBJ1-1	TRBD1	.	TRBV6-2/TRBV6-3	18
TGTGCCAGCAGCCCTGGACTAGCGGGAGGGATTATAAACATTCAGTACTTC	CASSPGLAGGIINIQYF	TRBJ2-4	TRBD2	many	TRBV3-1	17
TGTGCCAGCGGCACGAGGCGGGCAGATACGCAGTATTTT	CASGTRRADTQYF	TRBJ2-3	.	medium-sized	TRBV6-1	13
TGTGCCAGCAGCTTAGGTGTGGGATTAATAGATGAGCAGTTCTTC	CASSLGVGLIDEQFF	TRBJ2-1	.	.	TRBV11-1	15
TGTGCCAGCAGCTCACGGGAGTCCAACACATATACGCAGTATTTT	CASSSRESNTYTQYF	TRBJ2-3	.	.	TRBV11-1	15
TGCGCCAGCAGCTTGTCTGGGACGAGGACCGGGGAGCTGTTTTTT	CASSLSGTRTGELFF	TRBJ2-2	.	medium-sized	TRBV5-1	15
TGTGCCAACAGTGAACCTTACGAGCAGTACTTC	CANSEPYEQYF	TRBJ2-7	.	few	TRBV6-1	11
TGTGCCAGCAGTTTAATGATAGACTACGAGCAGTACTTC	CASSLMIDYEQYF	TRBJ2-7	.	medium-sized	TRBV28	13
TGTGCCAGCAGCCCCGAGGGGGCTGTGCCCTCCTACAATGAGCAGTTCTTC	CASSPEGAVPSYNEQFF	TRBJ2-1	TRBD1	.	TRBV6-2/TRBV6-3	17
TGTGCCAGCAGCCAACGAGAGGGAGAGAAGTTCTTC	CASSQREGEKFF	TRBJ2-1	.	.	TRBV3-1	12
TGCAGTGCTAGTCCCCGATCGTCTAATGAGCAGTTCTTC	CSASPRSSNEQFF	TRBJ2-1	.	.	TRBV20-1	13
TGTGCCAGCAGCCGAAGGACAGGGGAGGACTATGGCTACACCTTC	CASSRRTGEDYGYTF	TRBJ1-2	TRBD1	many	TRBV5-5	15
TGTGCCAGCAGTGAACGGTCGGAGTCCTACAATGAGCAGTTCTTC	CASSERSESYNEQFF	TRBJ2-1	.	medium-sized	TRBV6-1	15
TGTGCCAGCAGCACCCCGCGGGGCGCGGGCAATCAGCCCCTTCATTTT	CASSTPRGAGNQPLHF	TRBJ1-5	.	.	TRBV28	16
TGTGCCAGCTTCCTCGGGGACAGGGGTGGCGAGCAGTACTTC	CASFLGDRGGEQYF	TRBJ2-7	TRBD1	medium-sized	TRBV2	14
TGTGCCTGGTCACCCACCGGGGAGCTGTTTTTT	CAWSPTGELFF	TRBJ2-2	.	.	TRBV30	11
TGTGCCAGCAGGCCCGCCGGAGGGCTATTAAACTCTGGGGCCAACGTCCTGACTTTC	CASRPAGGLLNSGANVLTF	TRBJ2-6	.	many	TRBV28	19
TGCGCCAGCAGCTTAGGGACTTCCAATGAGCAGTTCTTC	CASSLGTSNEQFF	TRBJ2-1	.	.	TRBV5-1	13
TGTGCCAGCTCTGAACTGGCGGGTAGCACAGATACGCAGTATTTT	CASSELAGSTDTQYF	TRBJ2-3	.	.	TRBV11-1	15
TGTGCCAGCAGCTCCACCGGGAGAGGGGAGACCCAGTACTTC	CASSSTGRGETQYF	TRBJ2-5	.	.	TRBV7-3	14
TGCAGTGGACTGGACAGGGAGGTCTATGAGCAGTTCTTC	CSGLDREVYEQFF	TRBJ2-1	TRBD1	many	TRBV20-1	13
TGTGCCAGCAGCTCCTCCCTAGCCTCCTACGAGCAGTACTTC	CASSSSLASYEQYF	TRBJ2-7	.	many	TRBV7-2	14
TGTGCCAGCACTCCGCGAGGGGGACGGTCCTACGAGCAGTACTTC	CASTPRGGRSYEQYF	TRBJ2-7	.	medium-sized	TRBV2	15
TGTGCCTGGAGTTTGTGTCTCGTACAGGAGGGCGAGCAGTACTTC	CAWSLCLVQEGEQYF	TRBJ2-7	.	.	TRBV30	15
TGTGCCAGCAGTTTATATGGGCGGGAGGGCCCGGCAGATACGCAGTATTTT	CASSLYGREGPADTQYF	TRBJ2-3	TRBD2	many	TRBV12-3/TRBV12-4	17
TGTGCCAGCGTGCGGGACCCCTACAATGAGCAGTTCTTC	CASVRDPYNEQFF	TRBJ2-1	.	many	TRBV2	13
TGCAGTGCTAGAGTAAGAGGGGCCGGGGAGCTGTTTTTT	CSARVRGAGELFF	TRBJ2-2	.	.	TRBV20-1	13
TGTGCCAGCAGGGGCTACGAGCAGTACTTC	CASRGYEQYF	TRBJ2-7	.	medium-sized	TRBV12-3/TRBV12-4	10
TGTGCCAGCAGAGCCACGGGGCTCCGCACTTTCTTT	CASRATGLRTFF	TRBJ1-1	.	few	TRBV6-1	12
TGCAGTGCTAGTGGTCGGTCATGCTACTACGATCAGTACTTC	CSASGRSCYYDQYF	TRBJ2-7	.	.	TRBV20-1	14
TGTGTCACTACGGCGGGTGGTCACGAGCAGTACTTC	CVTTAGGHEQYF	TRBJ2-7	.	medium-sized	TRBV28	12
TGCATTTCTAGAGCGTCATTAGCGGCGGTCACAGATACGCAGTATTTT	CISRASLAAVTDTQYF	TRBJ2-3	.	once	TRBV20-1	16
TGCGCCAGCAGCCTCACTCAGAGCTCCTATAATTCACCCCTCCACTTT	CASSLTQSSYNSPLHF	TRBJ1-6	.	.	TRBV4-1	16
TGCAGTGCTAGCGGGAAGCGGCACGAGCAGTACTTC	CSASGKRHEQYF	TRBJ2-7	.	many	TRBV20-1	12
TGTGCCAGCAGCTTAGACAGAGGAGACACTGAAGCTTTCTTT	CASSLDRGDTEAFF	TRBJ1-1	.	medium-sized	TRBV11-2	14